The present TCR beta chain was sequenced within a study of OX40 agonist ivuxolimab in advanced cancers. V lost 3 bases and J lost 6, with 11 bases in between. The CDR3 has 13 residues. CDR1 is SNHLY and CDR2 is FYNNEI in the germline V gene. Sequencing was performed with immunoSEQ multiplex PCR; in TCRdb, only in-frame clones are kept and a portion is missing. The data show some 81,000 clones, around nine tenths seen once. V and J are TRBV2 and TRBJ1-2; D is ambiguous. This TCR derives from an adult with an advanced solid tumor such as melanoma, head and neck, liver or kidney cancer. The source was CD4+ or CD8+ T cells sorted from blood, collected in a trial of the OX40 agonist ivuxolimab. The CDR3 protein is CASSEVRDDGYTF. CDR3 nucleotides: TGTGCCAGCAGTGAGGTCAGAGATGATGGCTACACCTTC.